A single sample is the source of the 10 T cell receptor beta chains below, sequenced in a study of shared clonotypes between healthy human individuals. Clones were read by immunoSEQ multiplex PCR, and TCRdb kept only the in-frame ones, dropping some. The profile shows about 2,500,000 clones, around nine tenths of them singletons. Sequencing was done on a sample of naive CD4+ T cells sorted from blood. Specified subset: CD45RA+ positively selected. The receptors here all came from a man between 18 and 35 years old in good health.

V gene TRBV7-2 combines with J gene TRBJ1-2; D might be TRBD1 (5 bases). Germline-derived CDR1 and CDR2 are SGHTA and FQGNSA. The CDR3 covers 15 residues. V was cut by 3 bases and J by 7 bases, with 18 bases left in between. The CDR3 DNA is TGTGCCAGCAGCTTGAAGCCCGGGACCCAACTTGGCTACACCTTC. This translates into CASSLKPGTQLGYTF.

The sample holds one count of this clone. DNA for the CDR3: TGCGCCAGCAGTAGAGGGGGAGGCGGGACAGGGCCAGTCGTCCTGACTTTC. Its protein product is CASSRGGGGTGPVVLTF. The chain carries TRBV5-1 and TRBJ2-6; 9 bases agree with TRBD1. The CDR3 runs 17 residues. The germline gives CDR1 SGHRS, CDR2 YFSETQ. The V and J ends lost 5 bases and 12 bases, in that order; junction bases with no gene match: 18.

This rearrangement joins TRBV30 to TRBJ2-7; D is uncertain. The CDR3 consists of 12 residues. Germline V CDR1 and CDR2: GTSNPN, SVGIG (reference sequence). The V end lost 2 bases, the J end lost 2 bases, and 7 bases lay between the germline ends. The CDR3 DNA reads TGTGCCTGGAGTTTTCAGCCCTACGAGCAGTACTTC. Protein sequence: CAWSFQPYEQYF.

This chain connects TRBV7-2 to TRBJ1-3; D call uncertain. V lost 5 bases and J 0 bases, leaving 11 bases between the germline ends. The CDR3 runs 15 residues. Germline CDR1 and CDR2: SGHTA and FQGNSA. The CDR3 DNA sequence: TGTGCCAGCAGCCTCGGGGAGAGCTCTGGAAACACCATATATTTT. Its translation: CASSLGESSGNTIYF.

The J gene is TRBJ1-3, the V gene TRBV18, with D possibly being TRBD1 (6 bases). V was shortened by 4 bases and J by 4 bases, with 17 bases between the two germline ends. Germline values: CDR1 KGHSH, CDR2 LQKENI. The CDR3 runs to 16 residues. The CDR3 sequence: CASSLTGSEPGNTIYF. CDR3 coding DNA: TGTGCCAGCTCACTTACAGGGTCAGAGCCCGGAAACACCATATATTTT.

The chain is built from TRBV7-9 and TRBJ1-5; D unclear. Germline V gene data show CDR1 as SEHNR and CDR2 as FQNEAQ (reference sequence). The CDR3 runs 15 residues. With 1 base removed from V and 1 base from J, the gap between germline ends came to 8 bases. DNA of the CDR3: TGTGCCAGCAGCTTAGAAGGGCAGAGCAATCAGCCCCAGCATTTT. Protein product: CASSLEGQSNQPQHF.

The chain is built from TRBV11-2 and TRBJ2-5, with 11 bases lining up with TRBD2. With V trimmed by 4 bases and J by 1 base, 5 bases remained unmatched. Germline CDR1 SGHAT, CDR2 FQNNGV. This CDR3 spans 16 amino acids. CDR3 protein: CASSSLAGGIQETQYF. In nucleotides, the CDR3 is TGTGCCAGCAGCTCCTTAGCGGGAGGGATCCAAGAGACCCAGTACTTC. The variable domain in full, completed from reference TRBV11-2 and TRBJ2-5, reads EAGVAQSPRYKIIEKRQSVAFWCNPISGHATLYWYQQILGQGPKLLIQFQNNGVVDDSQLPKDRFSAERLKGVDSTLKIQPAKLEDSAVYLCASSSLAGGIQETQYFGPGTRLLVL.

V and J are TRBV6-5 and TRBJ2-2; D uncertain. CDR3 size: 12 residues. Trimming pared 4 bases from V and 8 bases from J, leaving 8 bases between. Germline values: CDR1 MNHEY, CDR2 SVGAGI. CDR3 sequence reads: CASSWAPGELFF. The CDR3 region has the DNA TGTGCCAGCAGTTGGGCACCGGGGGAGCTGTTTTTT.

The chain joins TRBV5-1 to TRBJ1-1, with unresolved D. The CDR3 runs 14 residues. Germline CDR1 and CDR2: SGHRS and YFSETQ. Deletions cut 4 bases from V and 6 bases from J, with 16 bases between. The CDR3 loop reads CASSGALSSSEAFF. CDR3 DNA: TGCGCCAGCAGCGGAGCCCTGAGTAGCTCTGAAGCTTTCTTT.

The chain employs TRBV15 and TRBJ2-1; D is possibly TRBD2 (6 bases). The length of the CDR3 is 15 residues. Germline V gene lookup returns CDR1 LNHNV and CDR2 YYDKDF (reference sequence). Trimming took off 7 bases at V and 7 bases at J, with 20 bases between the two ends. The CDR3 here is CATTDSGVGLNEQFF. In DNA, the CDR3 is TGTGCCACCACAGATTCGGGAGTAGGACTGAATGAGCAGTTCTTC.